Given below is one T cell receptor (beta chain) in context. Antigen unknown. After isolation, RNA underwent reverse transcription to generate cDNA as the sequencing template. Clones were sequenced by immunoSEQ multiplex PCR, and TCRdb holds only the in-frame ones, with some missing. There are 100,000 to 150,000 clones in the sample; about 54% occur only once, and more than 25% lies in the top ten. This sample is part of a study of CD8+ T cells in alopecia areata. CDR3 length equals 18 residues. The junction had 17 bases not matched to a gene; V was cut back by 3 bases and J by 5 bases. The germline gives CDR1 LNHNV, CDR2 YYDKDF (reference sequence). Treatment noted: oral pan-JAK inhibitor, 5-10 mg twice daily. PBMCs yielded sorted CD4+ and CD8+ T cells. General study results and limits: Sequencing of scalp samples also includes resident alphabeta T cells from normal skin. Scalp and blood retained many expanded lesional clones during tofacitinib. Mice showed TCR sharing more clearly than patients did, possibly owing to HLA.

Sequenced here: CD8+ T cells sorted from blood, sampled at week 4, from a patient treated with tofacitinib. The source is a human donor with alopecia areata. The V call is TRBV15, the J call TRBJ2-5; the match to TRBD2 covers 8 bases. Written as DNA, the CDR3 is TGTGCCACCAGCAGTTTAATAGCGGGGAATCCTCCGGGGGAGACCCAGTACTTC. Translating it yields CATSSLIAGNPPGETQYF.